This note documents a single T cell receptor beta chain sequence. The data originate from a study of blood T cell repertoires in COVID-19. Across the whole study: Acute and convalescent COVID-19 specimens originated in the United States, Italy and Spain. Sample material is recorded as cDNA or gDNA derived from T cells, B-cell-depleted T cells, or PBMCs.

Original analysis: Reference gene primer amplification yielded estimated nucleated cell counts. Profiled with immunoSEQ multiplex PCR; TCRdb holds only in-frame clones, not every one. Clone size and the V and J calls come from that table; the DNA yielded D and trimming. The sample holds approximately 170,000 clones, roughly four fifths seen once. There are 14 residues in the CDR3. This TCR derives from a man between 60 and 70 years old with active or convalescent COVID-19. The chain joins TRBV21-1 to TRBJ2-7; TRBD2, the table's D call, was not compared with the DNA. TRBV21-1 is a listed pseudogene. Sequenced input: peripheral blood. The CDR3 here is CASSKLPSGSEQYF. Written as DNA, the CDR3 is TGTGCCAGCAGCAAATTGCCTAGCGGGAGCGAGCAGTACTTC.